This T cell receptor (beta chain) was documented in a study of early T cells in non-severe SARS-CoV-2 infection. Across the whole study: The sequenced material was bulk RNA from unsorted whole blood, and its chains were unpaired. Study results and limitations: VDJdb matching favored anti-spike CD8 responses, missing private and CD4 specificities.

In this sample, this clonotype turned up a few times. No antigen is known for it. Unique molecular identifiers were attached to individual cDNA molecules. TCRdb re-derived calls from the 5' RACE reads in MiXCR, one entry per CDR3 protein. The sample holds approximately 80,000 distinct CDR3 sequences, approximately 12% seen once. Trimming cost V 7 bases and J 2 bases, with 15 bases left between them. Germline V gene lookup returns CDR1 MDHEN and CDR2 SYDVKM. CDR3 length: 15 residues. The chain recombines TRBV28 with TRBJ1-5, with no clear D. The receptor's source is an adult who was a healthcare worker with PCR-confirmed SARS-CoV-2 infection or an uninfected control (not recorded which). The specimen was whole blood. The CDR3 region is CASIPFLGGNQPQHF. CDR3 in DNA: TGTGCCAGCATCCCTTTTTTGGGTGGCAATCAGCCCCAGCATTTT.